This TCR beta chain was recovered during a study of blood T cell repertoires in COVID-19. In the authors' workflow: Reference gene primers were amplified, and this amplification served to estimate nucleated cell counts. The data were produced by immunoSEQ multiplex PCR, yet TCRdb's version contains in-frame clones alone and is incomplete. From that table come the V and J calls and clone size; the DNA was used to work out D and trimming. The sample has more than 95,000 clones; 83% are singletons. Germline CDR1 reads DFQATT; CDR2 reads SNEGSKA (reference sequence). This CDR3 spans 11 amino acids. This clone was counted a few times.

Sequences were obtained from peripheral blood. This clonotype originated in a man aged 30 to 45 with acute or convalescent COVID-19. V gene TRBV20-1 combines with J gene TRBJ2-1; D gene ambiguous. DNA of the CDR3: TGCATGCCCAGGTCCTACAATGAGCAGTTCTTC. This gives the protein CMPRSYNEQFF.